This entry features one T cell receptor (beta chain) sequence. This record comes from a study of blood T cell repertoires in COVID-19. About the research overall: T cells, B-cell-depleted T cells, or PBMCs provided the cDNA or gDNA that served as material.

J lost 0 bases, V lost 6 bases, and 8 bases had no gene match. Germline CDR1 reads SGHVS; CDR2 reads FQNEAQ. This CDR3 has 16 amino acids. In the original processing: How many nucleated cells were present was estimated from reference gene primer amplification. Using immunoSEQ multiplex PCR, the repertoire was profiled, and TCRdb retains in-frame clones only, with some absent. The V and J calls and clone size were taken over from that table, and D and trimming were inferred from the DNA. The repertoire has about 85,000 clones, roughly 80% of them found once; the top ten carry around 11%. The material sequenced was peripheral blood. The TCR originated in a man between 65 and 79 years old with acute or convalescent COVID-19. The V call is TRBV7-8, the J call TRBJ2-3; 8 bases line up with TRBD2. Here the CDR3 DNA reads TGTGCCAGCAGTAAACGGGAGGGAAGAAGCACAGATACGCAGTATTTT. It is translated as CASSKREGRSTDTQYF. Complete variable domain (other parts from reference TRBV7-8 and TRBJ2-3): GAGVSQSPRYKVAKRGQDVALRCDPISGHVSLFWYQQALGQGPEFLTYFQNEAQLDKSGLPSDRFFAERPEGSVSTLKIQRTQQEDSAVYLCASSKREGRSTDTQYFGPGTRLTVL.